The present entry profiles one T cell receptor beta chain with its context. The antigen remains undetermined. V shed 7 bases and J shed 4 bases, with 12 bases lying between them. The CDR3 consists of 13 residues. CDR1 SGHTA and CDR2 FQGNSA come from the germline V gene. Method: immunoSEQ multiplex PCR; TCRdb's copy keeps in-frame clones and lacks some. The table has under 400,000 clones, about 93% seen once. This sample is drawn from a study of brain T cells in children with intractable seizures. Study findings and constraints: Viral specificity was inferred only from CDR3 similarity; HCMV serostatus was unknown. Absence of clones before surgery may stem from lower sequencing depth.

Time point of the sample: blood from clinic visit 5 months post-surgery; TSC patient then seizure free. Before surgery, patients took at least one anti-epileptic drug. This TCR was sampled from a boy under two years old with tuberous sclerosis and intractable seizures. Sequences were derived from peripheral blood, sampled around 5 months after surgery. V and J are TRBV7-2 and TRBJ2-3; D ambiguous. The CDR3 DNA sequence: TGTGCCAGCAACTCTCAGAGCGCAGATACGCAGTATTTT. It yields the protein CASNSQSADTQYF.